One and the same sample provided the 21 T cell receptor beta chains below, sequenced in a study of T cells in localized non-small cell lung cancer. The table came from immunoSEQ multiplex PCR; TCRdb's copy has only in-frame clones and leaves some out. The table shows about 21,000 clones, with approximately 84% occurring only once. The sample in question was peripheral blood, obtained before any cancer treatment. The receptors here all came from a man aged 40 to 75 with stage I lung adenocarcinoma.

The chain recombines TRBV19 with TRBJ2-2; D unresolved. CDR3 length: 17 residues. Germline CDR1 and CDR2: LNHDA and SQIVND (reference sequence). The V and J ends lost 7 bases and 1 base respectively, with 19 bases between them. The CDR3 nucleotides read TGTGCCAGTACCCCCCGACCGGCCCTACTGAACACCGGGGAGCTGTTTTTT. This gives the protein CASTPRPALLNTGELFF.

V gene TRBV7-8 combines with J gene TRBJ2-5; TRBD1 matches at 10 bases. V shed 5 bases and J 2 bases; nucleotides not matched to a gene: 5. The CDR3 totals 15 residues. Germline CDR1 and CDR2: SGHVS and FQNEAQ. Here the CDR3 DNA reads TGTGCCAGCAGCCCAAGGACAGGGGGGCAAGAGACCCAGTACTTC. Residues: CASSPRTGGQETQYF.

The chain links TRBV7-2 to TRBJ2-7; unclear D gene. V gave up 5 bases and J gave up 4 bases, with 12 bases separating them. Germline V gene sequence: CDR1 SGHTA, CDR2 FQGNSA. The CDR3 loop spans 13 amino acids. As DNA, the CDR3 is TGTGCCAGCAGCCAAAGTTGGGGTTACGAGCAGTACTTC. This sequence encodes CASSQSWGYEQYF.

The table lists this clone with a count of one. This sequence joins TRBV6-1 and TRBJ2-2, with 8 nucleotides matching TRBD1. V lost 8 bases, J lost 4 bases, and 9 bases stayed unmatched. Germline CDR1 is MNHNS and CDR2 is SASEGT. The CDR3 covers 15 residues. The DNA for the CDR3 is TGTGCCAGCCACCGGACAGGGTCGGGCACCGGGGAGCTGTTTTTT. This gives the protein CASHRTGSGTGELFF.

The gene calls are TRBV2 and TRBJ2-2; 7 nucleotides agree with TRBD1. J was trimmed by 6 bases and V by 6 bases; bases with no gene match: 4. Germline assignment: CDR1 SNHLY and CDR2 FYNNEI. This CDR3 comprises 13 residues. The CDR3 DNA reads TGTGCCAGCAGGAACCAGGGGGCCGGGGAGCTGTTTTTT. This translates into CASRNQGAGELFF.

The chain employs TRBV6-5 and TRBJ1-5; the D gene is possibly TRBD1 (5 bases). The V end was cut by 0 bases, the J end by 8 bases, with 8 bases between. Germline CDR1 MNHEY, CDR2 SVGAGI. This CDR3 has 13 amino acids. As DNA, the CDR3 is TGTGCCAGCAGTTACTCCCTAGGGGAGCCCCAGCATTTT. Residues: CASSYSLGEPQHF.

This clone turned up a few times. The chain recombines TRBV4-1 with TRBJ1-1; no reliable D call. Per the germline V gene, CDR1 is MGHRA and CDR2 is YSYEKL. This CDR3 has 15 residues. The V end was cut by 6 bases, the J end by 6 bases, with 20 bases between. CDR3 sequence (DNA): TGCGCCAGCAGACAAATCCTCCAGCGTGAGGCTGAAGCTTTCTTT. Protein sequence: CASRQILQREAEAFF.

The genes are TRBV6-6 and TRBJ1-5; D gene ambiguous. The V end was cut by 5 bases, the J end by 5 bases, with 7 bases between. Germline CDR1 is MNHNY and CDR2 is SVGAGI (reference sequence). The CDR3 sequence is 12 residues long. DNA for the CDR3: TGTGCCAGCAGTCCTAGGGATCAGCCCCAGCATTTT. The encoded protein is CASSPRDQPQHF.

This clone was seen a handful of times. The CDR3 DNA reads as TGTGCCAGCAGCTTAGGGGGAGGGATGTCCTACAATGAGCAGTTCTTC. Translation gives CASSLGGGMSYNEQFF. The chain links TRBV7-2 to TRBJ2-1; 7 nucleotides agree with TRBD2. With 1 base clipped from V and 1 base from J, the junction kept 4 bases outside the gene matches. The length of the CDR3 is 16 residues. Germline CDR1 is SGHTA and CDR2 is FQGNSA.

The V gene is TRBV5-4, the J gene TRBJ1-1; TRBD1 agrees at 7 bases. Germline values: CDR1 SGHNT, CDR2 YYREEE (reference sequence). Unmatched junction bases numbered 7, after V lost 2 bases and J lost 0 bases. The CDR3 is 16 amino acids. CDR3 nucleotide sequence: TGTGCCAGCAGCTTCGCTCAGGGGGGGATGAACACTGAAGCTTTCTTT. Its translation: CASSFAQGGMNTEAFF. Using reference TRBV5-4 and TRBJ1-1 for the parts outside the CDR3, the full variable domain is ETGVTQSPTHLIKTRGQQVTLRCSSQSGHNTVSWYQQALGQGPQFIFQYYREEENGRGNFPPRFSGLQFPNYSSELNVNALELDDSALYLCASSFAQGGMNTEAFFGQGTRLTVV.

This rearrangement joins TRBV4-3 to TRBJ1-4; the D is unclear. CDR3 length equals 18 residues. V was shortened by 0 bases and J by 0 bases, with 14 bases between the two germline ends. Germline V gene data show CDR1 as LGHNA and CDR2 as YSLEER. The CDR3 DNA reads as TGCGCCAGCAGCCAAGATATTAGGCAGCTGGCAACTAATGAAAAACTGTTTTTT. Translated: CASSQDIRQLATNEKLFF.

This clone is labeled as medium-sized. The rearrangement joins TRBV7-7 to TRBJ2-5; 10 bases match TRBD1. V shed 3 bases and J 5 bases; nucleotides not matched to a gene: 3. This CDR3 has 14 amino acids. From germline, CDR1 is SSHAT and CDR2 FNYEAQ (reference sequence). The CDR3 DNA follows: TGTGCCAGCAGCTTCGGACAGGGGGGGGAGACCCAGTACTTC. Translation gives CASSFGQGGETQYF.

Of note for this clone: Its ends do not fully match the called genes, so a read error is possible. The V call is TRBV7-7, the J call TRBJ2-2, with D unclear. Looked up from germline, CDR1 is SSHAT and CDR2 is FNYEAQ (reference sequence). The length of the CDR3 is 14 residues. The CDR3 region is CASSPRLNTGELFF. The CDR3 bases are TGTGCTAGCAGCCCACGACTGAACACCGGGGAGCTGTTTTTT.

V and J are TRBV5-1 and TRBJ2-5; 10 bases line up with TRBD1. The CDR3 has 14 residues. The germline V gene has CDR1 SGHRS and CDR2 YFSETQ. V was pared by 3 bases and J by 3 bases, with 2 bases of the junction left unmatched. The CDR3 nucleotides read TGCGCCAGCAGCTCTGGGACAGGGGAAGAGACCCAGTACTTC. Encoded protein: CASSSGTGEETQYF.

The rearrangement links TRBV9 to TRBJ2-5, with TRBD2 matching over 8 bases. The germline V gene has CDR1 SGDLS and CDR2 YYNGEE. The trim removed 9 bases at V and 4 bases at J, leaving 11 bases unmatched. The CDR3 covers 14 residues. The CDR3 protein is CATGGRRLRETQYF. For the CDR3, the DNA is TGTGCCACGGGGGGGCGGAGACTTCGAGAGACCCAGTACTTC. The full variable domain, in which reference TRBV9 and TRBJ2-5 provide the parts outside the CDR3, is DSGVTQTPKHLITATGQRVTLRCSPRSGDLSVYWYQQSLDQGLQFLIQYYNGEERAKGNILERFSAQQFPDLHSELNLSSLELGDSALYFCATGGRRLRETQYFGPGTRLLVL.

The V call is TRBV5-8, the J call TRBJ2-1; possible D gene TRBD1, 6 bases. Trimming cost V 0 bases and J 6 bases, with 13 bases left between them. Germline V gene sequence: CDR1 SGHTS, CDR2 YDEGEE. The CDR3 spans 15 residues. Written as DNA, the CDR3 is TGTGCCAGCAGCTTGGGATTACTAGGGGGCAATGAGCAGTTCTTC. It is translated as CASSLGLLGGNEQFF.

This chain uses TRBV15 with TRBJ2-1; possibly TRBD1 or TRBD2 for D (5 bases each). Germline CDR1 and CDR2: LNHNV and YYDKDF (reference sequence). The CDR3 loop spans 14 amino acids. Trimming left V 0 bases short and J 13 bases short, with 16 bases between. The CDR3, as DNA: TGTGCCACCAGCAGAGATGGGGCCGGGACCGTTCAGTTCTTC. Its translation is CATSRDGAGTVQFF.

The chain carries TRBV7-7 and TRBJ1-3; D call uncertain. The V gene lost 3 bases and the J gene lost 0 bases, with 3 bases spanning the gap. The CDR3 consists of 13 residues. In germline, CDR1 is SSHAT, CDR2 FNYEAQ (reference sequence). CDR3 DNA: TGTGCCAGCAGCTTGGACTCTGGAAACACCATATATTTT. It specifies CASSLDSGNTIYF. Drawing the rest from reference TRBV7-7 and TRBJ1-3, the complete variable domain is GAGVSQSPRYKVTKRGQDVTLRCDPISSHATLYWYQQALGQGPEFLTYFNYEAQPDKSGLPSDRFSAERPEGSISTLTIQRTEQRDSAMYRCASSLDSGNTIYFGEGSWLTVV.

The J gene is TRBJ2-1, the V gene TRBV7-6; 7 bases match TRBD2. V lost 5 bases and J lost 0; bases outside the gene matches: 7. Per germline, CDR1 SGHVS and CDR2 FNYEAQ. The CDR3 totals 16 residues. CDR3 nucleotide sequence: TGTGCCAGCAGCCGAAGCGGGACGAGCTCCTACAATGAGCAGTTCTTC. Amino acids: CASSRSGTSSYNEQFF.

The V call is TRBV5-1, the J call TRBJ2-2; D is uncertain. The germline CDR1 and CDR2 sequences are SGHRS and YFSETQ. The V end lost 4 bases, the J end lost 6 bases, and 7 bases lay between the germline ends. The CDR3 contains 12 residues. CDR3 amino acids: CASSIGSGELFF. The CDR3 DNA follows: TGCGCCAGCAGCATCGGGTCCGGGGAGCTGTTTTTT.

The V gene is TRBV10-3, the J gene TRBJ1-2; 8 nucleotides align to TRBD1. The CDR3 length is 14 residues. CDR1 and CDR2 from the germline V gene are ENHRY and SYGVKD. V was pared by 5 bases and J by 6 bases, with 8 bases of the junction left unmatched. In nucleotides, the CDR3 is TGTGCCATCAGTACGACAGGGGATGGGAATGGCTACACCTTC. Translated: CAISTTGDGNGYTF.